These 19 T cell receptor beta chains came from one sample sequenced in a study of beta chain features in type 1 diabetes. Findings and caveats of the study: In every one of the four CD4+ subsets, TCRB CDR3s were moderately but significantly shorter in Type 1 diabetes patients.

The study reverse transcribed the entire isolated RNA, so it sequenced expressed TCRB transcripts. The protocol was immunoSEQ multiplex PCR, while the TCRdb copy is restricted to in-frame clones and leaves out a portion. The sample lists about 23,000 clones; 55% to 70% were seen once. These TCRs' antigens remain unknown. The sequenced material came from Tregs from blood. Source of these receptors: a man between 18 and 35 years old with type 1 diabetes.

This rearrangement joins TRBV5-1 to TRBJ2-2; 8 bases line up with TRBD1. The V segment lost 4 bases and the J segment 5 bases; nucleotides outside the gene matches: 7. The CDR3 loop spans 15 amino acids. The germline gives CDR1 SGHRS, CDR2 YFSETQ. CDR3 nucleotide sequence: TGCGCCAGCAGCCTGCAGGGGGCAGGGACCGGGGAGCTGTTTTTT. This sequence encodes CASSLQGAGTGELFF.

This clone was found once. The V and J genes are TRBV5-1 and TRBJ1-1; unclear D gene. The germline V and J ends were trimmed by 3 bases and 1 base, with 19 bases remaining between them. The CDR3 spans 17 residues. CDR1 SGHRS and CDR2 YFSETQ come from the germline V gene. The chain's CDR3 is CASSSEPRSRRNTEAFF. CDR3 bases: TGCGCCAGCAGCTCGGAGCCGCGAAGCAGAAGGAACACTGAAGCTTTCTTT.

The chain is built from TRBV7-2 and TRBJ2-2; D remains ambiguous. Germline V gene data show CDR1 as SGHTA and CDR2 as FQGNSA. Deletions cut 7 bases from V and 5 bases from J, with 8 bases between. The CDR3 runs to 12 residues. The CDR3 coding sequence is TGTGCCAGCACCATCCAGACCGGGGAGCTGTTTTTT. Translating it yields CASTIQTGELFF.

The CDR3 DNA sequence: TGTGCCAGCAGCTCCTACTCCTACGAGCAGTACTTC. Its translation is CASSSYSYEQYF. The chain carries TRBV7-2 and TRBJ2-7; D ambiguous. Trimming took 4 bases from V and 0 from J, leaving 4 bases between them. The V gene's germline CDR1 is SGHTA and CDR2 FQGNSA. This CDR3 is 12 amino acids long.

This clone was observed a few times. This chain links TRBV28 with TRBJ2-7; a weak D match, TRBD1 (7 bases). The length of the CDR3 is 12 residues. CDR1 is MDHEN and CDR2 is SYDVKM in the germline V gene. V lost 10 bases and J 2 bases, leaving 12 bases between the germline ends. The CDR3 DNA reads TGTGCCACCCGGAGGGGGCCCTACGAGCAGTACTTC. The encoded protein is CATRRGPYEQYF.

CDR3 loop: CASSTQGLAGGHEQYF. CDR3 in DNA: TGTGCCAGCTCAACCCAAGGACTAGCGGGAGGTCACGAGCAGTACTTC. The chain combines TRBV18 with TRBJ2-7, with 14 bases lining up with TRBD2. This CDR3 has 16 residues. CDR1 and CDR2 (germline): KGHSH, LQKENI. V gave up 5 bases and J gave up 5 bases; unmatched junction bases: 8. Complete variable domain (other parts from reference TRBV18 and TRBJ2-7): NAGVMQNPRHLVRRRGQEARLRCSPMKGHSHVYWYRQLPEEGLKFMVYLQKENIIDESGMPKERFSAEFPKEGPSILRIQQVVRGDSAAYFCASSTQGLAGGHEQYFGPGTRLTVT.

V is TRBV29-1 and J is TRBJ1-1, with D unresolved. Trimming removed 4 bases at V and 4 bases at J, with 22 bases between. Germline V gene lookup returns CDR1 SQVTM and CDR2 ANQGSEA. The CDR3 totals 16 residues. As DNA, the CDR3 is TGCAGCGTTGCTCCCGGGATCCTAGGGTTCGGCACTGAAGCTTTCTTT. Amino acid sequence: CSVAPGILGFGTEAFF.

V and J are TRBV2 and TRBJ2-1; possible D gene TRBD2, 7 bases. Germline CDR1 reads SNHLY; CDR2 reads FYNNEI. V was clipped by 0 bases and J by 2 bases, with 14 bases between them. This CDR3 has 17 residues. The CDR3 region has the DNA TGTGCCAGCAGTGAAGCGAGAGGGAGGGGGACCTACAATGAGCAGTTCTTC. Protein: CASSEARGRGTYNEQFF.

This clone has a single count. V and J are TRBV6-6 and TRBJ1-2; D is uncertain. Trimming left V 1 base short and J 0 bases short, with 6 bases between. This CDR3 is 14 amino acids long. Looked up from germline, CDR1 is MNHNY and CDR2 is SVGAGI (reference sequence). CDR3 nucleotide sequence: TGTGCCAGCAGTTACTACACCTCTAACTATGGCTACACCTTC. Amino acid sequence: CASSYYTSNYGYTF.

The rearrangement uses TRBV19 and TRBJ1-1; TRBD1 matches 7 bases. V shed 5 bases, J shed 5 bases, and the junction held 8 bases outside the gene matches. The germline V gene encodes CDR1 LNHDA and CDR2 SQIVND (reference sequence). This CDR3 contains 14 residues. The CDR3 region is CASSLTGVRTEAFF. The CDR3 nucleotides are TGTGCCAGTAGTTTAACAGGGGTGAGGACTGAAGCTTTCTTT.

The chain carries TRBV27 and TRBJ2-7, with D perhaps matching TRBD2 (6 bases). V dropped 5 bases and J dropped 3 bases, with 11 bases sitting between them. The germline CDR1 and CDR2 sequences are MNHEY and SMNVEV (reference sequence). CDR3 size: 13 residues. For the CDR3, the DNA is TGTGCCAGCAGTCGGCGGGGAAGCTACGAGCAGTACTTC. Its translation: CASSRRGSYEQYF.

This clone has just a few counts. The J gene is TRBJ1-5, the V gene TRBV7-2; a weak D match, TRBD1 (6 bases). Looked up from germline, CDR1 is SGHTA and CDR2 is FQGNSA. This CDR3 comprises 15 residues. V was pared by 1 base and J by 6 bases, with 13 bases between. The chain's CDR3 is CASSLVWGGRQPQHF. The CDR3 DNA is TGTGCCAGCAGCTTAGTATGGGGGGGGCGTCAGCCCCAGCATTTT.

The chain recombines TRBV7-9 with TRBJ1-1; possibly TRBD1 for D (6 bases). Germline V gene data show CDR1 as SEHNR and CDR2 as FQNEAQ (reference sequence). The CDR3 is 13 residues long. The V end lost 3 bases, the J end lost 5 bases, and 10 bases lay between the germline ends. This CDR3 reads CASSFSQGTEAFF. The CDR3 nucleotides are TGTGCCAGCAGCTTTTCGCAGGGGACTGAAGCTTTCTTT. Filled out from reference TRBV7-9 and TRBJ1-1, the complete variable domain reads DTGVSQNPRHKITKRGQNVTFRCDPISEHNRLYWYRQTLGQGPEFLTYFQNEAQLEKSRLLSDRFSAERPKGSFSTLEIQRTEQGDSAMYLCASSFSQGTEAFFGQGTRLTVV.

V usage is TRBV5-1 and J usage is TRBJ1-1, with TRBD1 matching 9 bases. The CDR3 has 14 amino acids. The trim removed 3 bases at V and 5 bases at J, leaving 5 bases unmatched. The germline V gene has CDR1 SGHRS and CDR2 YFSETQ. The CDR3: CASSWGTGKTEAFF. The CDR3 coding sequence is TGCGCCAGCAGCTGGGGGACAGGGAAAACTGAAGCTTTCTTT. Full variable domain (outside the CDR3, taken from reference TRBV5-1 and TRBJ1-1): KAGVTQTPRYLIKTRGQQVTLSCSPISGHRSVSWYQQTPGQGLQFLFEYFSETQRNKGNFPGRFSGRQFSNSRSEMNVSTLELGDSALYLCASSWGTGKTEAFFGQGTRLTVV.

This rearrangement joins TRBV30 to TRBJ2-3, with unresolved D. V lost 0 bases to trimming and J lost 2 bases, with 6 bases between them. This CDR3 is built from 13 residues. Germline CDR1 and CDR2: GTSNPN and SVGIG (reference sequence). The CDR3 protein is CAWSVGFTDTQYF. The CDR3 nucleotides are TGTGCCTGGAGTGTCGGTTTCACAGATACGCAGTATTTT.

The chain uses TRBV4-2 and TRBJ1-2, with 12 bases lining up with TRBD1. CDR3 length: 16 residues. The V gene's germline CDR1 is LGHNA and CDR2 YNFKEQ. Unmatched junction bases numbered 6, after V lost 3 bases and J lost 4 bases. CDR3 in DNA: TGTGCCAGCAGCCACTTCGGGACAGGGGGCGTCTATGGCTACACCTTC. It codes for CASSHFGTGGVYGYTF.

Only a few counts were recorded for this clone. The rearrangement uses TRBV2 and TRBJ1-2; maybe TRBD1 (6 bases). This CDR3 is built from 12 residues. Trimming cost V 8 bases and J 8 bases, with 15 bases left between them. Germline V gene lookup returns CDR1 SNHLY and CDR2 FYNNEI. CDR3 sequence reads: CASFLQGRGYTF. The CDR3 DNA follows: TGTGCCAGCTTCTTACAGGGAAGAGGCTACACCTTC.

V is TRBV19 and J is TRBJ1-1; D remains unclear. Between the trimmed V and J ends, which lost 7 bases and 6 bases, there was a span of 12 bases. The CDR3 is 12 amino acids. CDR1 and CDR2 (germline): LNHDA, SQIVND (reference sequence). The chain's CDR3 is CASISSGSEAFF. For the CDR3, the DNA is TGTGCCAGTATATCGTCAGGTTCTGAAGCTTTCTTT.

V is TRBV7-2 and J is TRBJ1-3; a weak D match, TRBD1 (6 bases). CDR3 length: 20 amino acids. The V gene's germline CDR1 is SGHTA and CDR2 FQGNSA. V was pared by 0 bases and J by 0 bases, with 21 bases between. The CDR3 reads CASSLAGWGRGRVSGNTIYF. The CDR3 region has the DNA TGTGCCAGCAGCTTAGCCGGTTGGGGCAGGGGAAGAGTCTCTGGAAACACCATATATTTT.